The entry that follows covers one T cell receptor (beta chain) sequence. This specimen comes from a study of blood T cell repertoires in COVID-19. Looking at the study overall: Sites in the United States, Italy and Spain provided acute and convalescent COVID-19 samples.

Participant ages covered roughly 18 to 89 years across 20 to 30 US areas. Participants were placed into cohorts based on the clinical history they reported. The ends lost 5 bases at V and 8 bases at J; junction bases unmatched: 9. The CDR3 contains 14 residues. CDR1 LNHDA and CDR2 SQIVND come from the germline V gene (reference sequence). Some clones are missing from TCRdb's copy, which holds only in-frame ones; the method was immunoSEQ multiplex PCR. This sample carries a few hundred thousand clones, around 91% of them seen once, and the ten largest clones take around 4.5%. J is TRBJ2-1 and V is TRBV19; 7 bases line up with TRBD1. The sample comprised PBMCs or T cells enriched from blood (not recorded which). The receptor comes from a woman younger than 35 with acute COVID-19. The DNA of the CDR3 is TGTGCCAGTAGTTCTGACAGGGATTTTGATGAGCAGTTCTTC. Translating it yields CASSSDRDFDEQFF.